Sequencing of this T cell receptor beta chain was carried out in a study of shared clonotypes between healthy human individuals. Trimming left V 1 base short and J 6 bases short, with 16 bases between. Germline V gives CDR1 SGHVS, CDR2 FQNEAQ. This CDR3 is 15 amino acids long. It was into CD45RA+ naive and CD45RA-negative memory subsets that the CD4+ cells were split. This table comes from immunoSEQ multiplex PCR, and its TCRdb copy is limited to in-frame clones, with some not included. This sample has 2 million or so clones; 85% to 95% occur once, and the top ten carry more than 0.1%. V gene TRBV7-8 combines with J gene TRBJ2-7; tentative D call: TRBD2 (6 bases). This sequence was found in a man aged 18 to 29 in good health. Sequencing was performed on naive CD4+ T cells sorted from blood. The subset was: CD45RA+ positively selected. As DNA, the CDR3 is TGTGCCAGCAGCTTAGTGTTCCAGGCGGGGTCCGAGCAGTACTTC. This encodes CASSLVFQAGSEQYF.